Below, 27 T cell receptor beta chains from the same sample are listed, as sequenced in a study of blood T cell repertoires in COVID-19. Sequencing was performed with immunoSEQ multiplex PCR; in TCRdb, only in-frame clones are kept and a portion is missing. The sample carries fewer than 350,000 clones, roughly 87% recorded once. The sequencing sample was made of peripheral blood. These receptors were obtained from a woman aged 60 to 75 with COVID-19, enrolled during active disease.

The chain links TRBV19 to TRBJ1-4, with D possibly being TRBD1 (6 bases). This CDR3 comprises 14 residues. Trimming left V 3 bases short and J 10 bases short, with 15 bases between. The germline CDR1 and CDR2 sequences are LNHDA and SQIVND (reference sequence). In DNA form, the CDR3 reads TGTGCCAGTAGTATGTCACAGAAAGGGGGAAAACTGTTTTTT. It codes for CASSMSQKGGKLFF. The full variable domain, rest sourced from reference TRBV19 and TRBJ1-4, is DGGITQSPKYLFRKEGQNVTLSCEQNLNHDAMYWYRQDPGQGLRLIYYSQIVNDFQKGDIAEGYSVSREKKESFPLTVTSAQKNPTAFYLCASSMSQKGGKLFFGSGTQLSVL.

V gene TRBV28 combines with J gene TRBJ1-4; D is ambiguous. CDR3 length: 13 residues. V was shortened by 6 bases and J by 1 base, with 6 bases between the two germline ends. The germline V gene encodes CDR1 MDHEN and CDR2 SYDVKM. The CDR3 loop reads CASRVRTNEKLFF. The CDR3 nucleotides read TGTGCCAGCAGAGTGAGAACTAATGAAAAACTGTTTTTT.

The chain carries TRBV5-8 and TRBJ1-2; 10 bases match TRBD1. The CDR3 is 14 amino acids. V gave up 3 bases and J gave up 2 bases; unmatched junction bases: 1. Germline-derived CDR1 and CDR2 are SGHTS and YDEGEE. CDR3 region: CASSWDRGNYGYTF. The CDR3 DNA follows: TGTGCCAGCAGCTGGGACAGGGGAAACTATGGCTACACCTTC.

This clone came up once. This chain connects TRBV5-1 to TRBJ1-2; 7 nucleotides align to TRBD1. The CDR3 length is 20 residues. Trimming removed 1 base from V and 2 bases from J; junction bases left unmatched: 20. Germline loops: CDR1 SGHRS, CDR2 YFSETQ. CDR3 in amino acids: CASSLPSLPARQGQNYGYTF. The CDR3 region has the DNA TGCGCCAGCAGCTTGCCCTCTCTACCGGCCCGACAGGGTCAGAACTATGGCTACACCTTC.

The genes are TRBV27 and TRBJ1-1, with unresolved D. From germline, CDR1 is MNHEY and CDR2 SMNVEV (reference sequence). V dropped 6 bases and J dropped 5 bases, with 16 bases sitting between them. The CDR3 is 14 residues long. The CDR3 nucleotides are TGTGCCAGCAGCGGACGCGGGCCGAGGACTGAAGCTTTCTTT. This sequence encodes CASSGRGPRTEAFF.

V usage is TRBV12-3 or TRBV12-4 and J usage is TRBJ1-2; 10 nucleotides line up with TRBD1. CDR3 length: 13 residues. After removal of 6 bases from V and 8 bases from J, the junction contained 6 bases not matched to a gene. DNA for the CDR3: TGTGCCAGCAGAGGGACAGGGGTAAACGGCTACACCTTC. It encodes CASRGTGVNGYTF.

This clone has more than one count but fewer than ten. This rearrangement joins TRBV5-1 to TRBJ1-5; the D is unclear. The CDR3 covers 13 residues. Trimming cost V 5 bases and J 2 bases, with 8 bases left between them. Germline assignment: CDR1 SGHRS and CDR2 YFSETQ. The CDR3 DNA sequence: TGCGCCAGCAGACCAGATGGCAATCAGCCCCAGCATTTT. Encoded protein: CASRPDGNQPQHF.

V usage is TRBV9 and J usage is TRBJ2-7; TRBD1 agrees at 7 bases. Germline V lookup: CDR1 SGDLS, CDR2 YYNGEE. V lost 4 bases to trimming and J lost 6 bases; unmatched junction nucleotides: 10. This CDR3 has 14 amino acids. The CDR3 DNA sequence: TGTGCCAGCAGCTTGACAGGGTGGGGTAGCGAGCAGTACTTC. Translated, it gives CASSLTGWGSEQYF. Full variable domain (rest looked up from reference TRBV9 and TRBJ2-7): DSGVTQTPKHLITATGQRVTLRCSPRSGDLSVYWYQQSLDQGLQFLIQYYNGEERAKGNILERFSAQQFPDLHSELNLSSLELGDSALYFCASSLTGWGSEQYFGPGTRLTVT.

The chain combines TRBV6-6 with TRBJ1-2; the match to TRBD1 covers 12 bases. CDR1 is MNHNY and CDR2 is SVGAGI in the germline V gene (reference sequence). Losses at the gene ends were 5 bases for V and 4 bases for J; bases not matched to a gene: 2. This CDR3 is 14 amino acids long. CDR3 sequence reads: CASSRGQGAYGYTF. For the CDR3, the DNA is TGTGCCAGCAGTCGGGGACAGGGGGCCTATGGCTACACCTTC.

The rearrangement links TRBV27 to TRBJ2-2; D call uncertain. CDR3 length: 16 amino acids. The V and J ends lost 6 bases and 1 base respectively, with 15 bases between them. From germline, CDR1 is MNHEY and CDR2 SMNVEV (reference sequence). The DNA of the CDR3 is TGTGCCAGCAGACCGCCTTTACTATGGAACACCGGGGAGCTGTTTTTT. Protein product: CASRPPLLWNTGELFF.

This chain uses TRBV3-1 (or the pseudogene TRBV3-2) with TRBJ1-6, with D maybe TRBD1 (5 bases). The CDR3 consists of 18 residues. Germline CDR1 reads LGHDT; CDR2 reads YNNKEL (reference sequence). V shed 0 bases and J shed 1 base, with 13 bases lying between them. CDR3 amino acids: CASSQDRGIGSYNSPLHF. CDR3 nucleotide sequence: TGTGCCAGCAGCCAAGATCGGGGGATCGGGTCCTATAATTCACCCCTCCACTTT.

This chain joins TRBV4-2 and TRBJ2-2, with D possibly TRBD2 on 5 matching bases. CDR3 size: 14 residues. Per the germline V gene, CDR1 is LGHNA and CDR2 is YNFKEQ. V lost 3 bases, J lost 6 bases, and 11 bases lay in between. The CDR3 spells CASSHERDSGELFF. The CDR3 DNA sequence: TGTGCCAGCAGCCATGAGAGGGATTCCGGGGAGCTGTTTTTT.

The rearrangement joins TRBV2 to TRBJ2-3; 11 bases align to TRBD2. With 6 bases clipped from V and 1 base from J, the junction kept 3 bases outside the gene matches. The V gene's germline CDR1 is SNHLY and CDR2 FYNNEI. This CDR3 has 15 amino acids. CDR3 in amino acids: CASSRLAGRTDTQYF. The CDR3 coding sequence is TGTGCCAGCAGCAGACTAGCGGGGCGCACAGATACGCAGTATTTT.

The chain has TRBV7-2 and TRBJ2-5; TRBD1 matches at 9 bases. CDR1 is SGHTA and CDR2 is FQGNSA in the germline V gene. Trimming at V came to 0 bases and at J to 1 base, leaving 3 bases not matched to a gene. The CDR3 has 16 residues. CDR3 coding DNA: TGTGCCAGCAGCTTAGCGTGGGACAGGGTCCAAGAGACCCAGTACTTC. This encodes CASSLAWDRVQETQYF.

The rearrangement uses TRBV12-5 and TRBJ2-1; 7 bases are shared with TRBD1. The CDR3 covers 14 residues. V lost 5 bases to trimming and J lost 8 bases; unmatched junction nucleotides: 9. Germline V gives CDR1 LGHNT, CDR2 FRNRAP. The CDR3 region has the DNA TGTGCTAGTGGTCAGCCGACAGGGCGGGATGAGCAGTTCTTC. It specifies CASGQPTGRDEQFF.

The chain links TRBV2 to TRBJ1-2; a weak D match, TRBD1 (5 bases). V was trimmed by 1 base and J by 2 bases, leaving 8 bases between them. This CDR3 has 14 residues. The germline V gene has CDR1 SNHLY and CDR2 FYNNEI. The CDR3 spells CASSEDRTNYGYTF. The CDR3, as DNA: TGTGCCAGCAGTGAAGACAGGACCAACTATGGCTACACCTTC.

This clone was counted a single time. The V gene is TRBV30, the J gene TRBJ1-6; 9 bases line up with TRBD1. The germline V gene has CDR1 GTSNPN and CDR2 SVGIG (reference sequence). The CDR3 is 16 residues long. The J segment lost 6 bases and the V segment lost 0 bases, leaving 6 bases of the junction unmatched. The CDR3 sequence: CAWSVGTGLLNSPLHF. The CDR3 region has the DNA TGTGCCTGGAGTGTAGGGACAGGGCTGCTTAATTCACCCCTCCACTTT.

The rearrangement uses TRBV19 and TRBJ1-1; the D gene is possibly TRBD1 (6 bases). The CDR3 totals 13 residues. Germline loops: CDR1 LNHDA, CDR2 SQIVND (reference sequence). V was shortened by 7 bases and J by 8 bases, with 17 bases between the two germline ends. CDR3 amino acids: CASTPRDITEAFF. CDR3 in DNA: TGTGCCAGTACCCCCAGGGACATTACCGAAGCTTTCTTT.

CDR3 DNA: TGTGCCAGCAGCTTAGCGGGGGGGCAGTTGGAGACCCAGTACTTC. This codes for CASSLAGGQLETQYF. The J gene is TRBJ2-5, the V gene TRBV7-7, with a tentative D call TRBD2 (7 bases). This CDR3 region has 15 residues. CDR1 SSHAT and CDR2 FNYEAQ come from the germline V gene (reference sequence). The germline V and J ends were trimmed by 0 bases and 5 bases, with 13 bases remaining between them.

This clone was seen only once. This chain connects TRBV4-1 to TRBJ1-1; possible D gene TRBD1, 5 bases. V was shortened by 5 bases and J by 3 bases, with 16 bases between the two germline ends. The CDR3 length is 15 residues. CDR1 is MGHRA and CDR2 is YSYEKL in the germline V gene. CDR3 bases: TGCGCCAGCAGCTTTAACCAGGGAGGAGACACTGAAGCTTTCTTT. This translates into CASSFNQGGDTEAFF.

The rearrangement links TRBV18 to TRBJ2-2; 14 nucleotides match TRBD2. CDR1 is KGHSH and CDR2 is LQKENI in the germline V gene. The CDR3 extends over 17 amino acids. V was pared by 6 bases and J by 1 base, with 4 bases of the junction left unmatched. CDR3 sequence reads: CASSPGLAGVNTGELFF. The DNA of the CDR3 is TGTGCCAGCTCTCCGGGACTAGCGGGGGTGAACACCGGGGAGCTGTTTTTT.

The chain couples TRBV6-5 to TRBJ1-1, with D perhaps TRBD1 (5 bases). The CDR3 covers 13 residues. V dropped 2 bases and J dropped 11 bases, with 15 bases sitting between them. Germline assignment: CDR1 MNHEY and CDR2 SVGAGI. The CDR3 DNA reads TGTGCCAGCAGTTACGAAGCAGGGAGGTCGGCTTTCTTT. Its protein is CASSYEAGRSAFF.

With regard to this clone: Other nucleotide sequences from this sample produce the same CDR3. The chain carries TRBV18 and TRBJ2-7; 8 bases are shared with TRBD1. This CDR3 has 15 amino acids. V lost 3 bases to trimming and J lost 0 bases; unmatched junction nucleotides: 4. In germline, CDR1 is KGHSH, CDR2 LQKENI. The DNA of the CDR3 is TGTGCCAGCTCACCCGCCGGGACAGGCTCCTACGAGCAGTACTTC. Its translation is CASSPAGTGSYEQYF.

CDR3 region: CASSYYTQSENTEAFF. The CDR3 DNA reads TGTGCCAGCAGTTACTATACACAATCAGAGAACACTGAAGCTTTCTTT. The chain carries TRBV6-2 or TRBV6-3 and TRBJ1-1, with D unclear. This CDR3 region has 16 residues. Germline values: CDR1 MNHEY, CDR2 SVGEGT. Between the trimmed V and J ends, which lost 1 base and 1 base, there was a span of 13 bases.

V is TRBV6-5 and J is TRBJ2-1; perhaps TRBD2 as D (5 bases). The V gene's germline CDR1 is MNHEY and CDR2 SVGAGI. V was shortened by 2 bases and J by 10 bases, with 15 bases between the two germline ends. This CDR3 region has 14 residues. CDR3 bases: TGTGCCAGCAGTTACAGGGTAATGGGAGAGGAGCAGTTCTTC. This gives the protein CASSYRVMGEEQFF.

The gene calls are TRBV10-2 and TRBJ2-1; 12 bases align to TRBD2. The trim removed 6 bases at V and 0 bases at J, leaving 12 bases unmatched. The CDR3 contains 19 residues. Germline CDR1 WSHSY, CDR2 SAAADI. DNA for the CDR3: TGCGCCAGCAGACTCGAACCTTGGACTAGCGGGGTCTCCTACAATGAGCAGTTCTTC. This translates into CASRLEPWTSGVSYNEQFF.

This clone was recorded a few times. The rearrangement links TRBV27 to TRBJ2-3; a possible D gene is TRBD2 (5 bases). This CDR3 has 15 residues. Deletions cut 6 bases from V and 4 bases from J, with 17 bases between. Germline V gene sequence: CDR1 MNHEY, CDR2 SMNVEV (reference sequence). For the CDR3, the DNA is TGTGCCAGCAGGCCGTACGGGGTTCAGCCAGATACGCAGTATTTT. This sequence encodes CASRPYGVQPDTQYF.